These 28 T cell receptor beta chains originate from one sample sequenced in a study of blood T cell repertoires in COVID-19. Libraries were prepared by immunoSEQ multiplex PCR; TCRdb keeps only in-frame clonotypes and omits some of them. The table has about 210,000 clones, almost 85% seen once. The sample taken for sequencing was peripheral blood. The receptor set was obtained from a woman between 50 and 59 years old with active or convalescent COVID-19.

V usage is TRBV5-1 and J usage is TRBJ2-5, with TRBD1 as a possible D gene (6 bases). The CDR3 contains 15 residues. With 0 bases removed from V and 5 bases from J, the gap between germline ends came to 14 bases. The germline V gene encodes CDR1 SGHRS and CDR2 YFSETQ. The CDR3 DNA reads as TGCGCCAGCAGCTTGGAGGGCTTCCAGGGGGAGACCCAGTACTTC. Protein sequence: CASSLEGFQGETQYF.

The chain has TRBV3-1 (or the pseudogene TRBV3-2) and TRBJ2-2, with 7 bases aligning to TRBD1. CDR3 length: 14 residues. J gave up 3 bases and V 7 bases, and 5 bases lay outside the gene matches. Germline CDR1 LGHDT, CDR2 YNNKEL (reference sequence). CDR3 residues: CASNPTGYTGELFF. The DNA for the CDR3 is TGTGCCAGCAACCCGACAGGGTACACCGGGGAGCTGTTTTTT.

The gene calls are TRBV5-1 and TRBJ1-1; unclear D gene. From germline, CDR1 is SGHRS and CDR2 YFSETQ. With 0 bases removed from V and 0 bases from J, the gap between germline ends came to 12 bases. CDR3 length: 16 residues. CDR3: CASSLGGGSLNTEAFF. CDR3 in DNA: TGCGCCAGCAGCTTGGGAGGTGGGAGCCTGAACACTGAAGCTTTCTTT.

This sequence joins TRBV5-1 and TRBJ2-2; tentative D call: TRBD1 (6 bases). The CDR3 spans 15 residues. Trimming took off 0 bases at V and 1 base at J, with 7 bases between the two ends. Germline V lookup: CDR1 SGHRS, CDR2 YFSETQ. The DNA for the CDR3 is TGCGCCAGCAGCTTGGTGGGACAGAACACCGGGGAGCTGTTTTTT. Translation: CASSLVGQNTGELFF. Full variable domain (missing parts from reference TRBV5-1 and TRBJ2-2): KAGVTQTPRYLIKTRGQQVTLSCSPISGHRSVSWYQQTPGQGLQFLFEYFSETQRNKGNFPGRFSGRQFSNSRSEMNVSTLELGDSALYLCASSLVGQNTGELFFGEGSRLTVL.

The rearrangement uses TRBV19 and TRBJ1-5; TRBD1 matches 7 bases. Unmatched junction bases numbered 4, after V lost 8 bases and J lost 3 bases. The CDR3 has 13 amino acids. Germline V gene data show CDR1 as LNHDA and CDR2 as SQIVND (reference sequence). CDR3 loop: CASAGGFNQPQHF. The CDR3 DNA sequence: TGTGCCAGTGCAGGGGGATTCAATCAGCCCCAGCATTTT. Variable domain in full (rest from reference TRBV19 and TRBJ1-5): DGGITQSPKYLFRKEGQNVTLSCEQNLNHDAMYWYRQDPGQGLRLIYYSQIVNDFQKGDIAEGYSVSREKKESFPLTVTSAQKNPTAFYLCASAGGFNQPQHFGDGTRLSIL.

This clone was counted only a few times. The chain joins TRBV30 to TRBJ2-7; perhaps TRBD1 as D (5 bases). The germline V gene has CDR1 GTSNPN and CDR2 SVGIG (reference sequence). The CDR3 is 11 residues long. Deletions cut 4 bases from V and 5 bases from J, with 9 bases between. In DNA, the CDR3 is TGTGCCTGGACAGGGAAACACGAGCAGTACTTC. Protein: CAWTGKHEQYF.

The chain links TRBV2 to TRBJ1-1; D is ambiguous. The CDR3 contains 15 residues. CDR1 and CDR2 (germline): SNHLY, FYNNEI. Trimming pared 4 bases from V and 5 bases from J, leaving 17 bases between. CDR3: CASSGERVGSTEAFF. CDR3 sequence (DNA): TGTGCCAGCAGTGGAGAGCGCGTTGGGTCGACTGAAGCTTTCTTT.

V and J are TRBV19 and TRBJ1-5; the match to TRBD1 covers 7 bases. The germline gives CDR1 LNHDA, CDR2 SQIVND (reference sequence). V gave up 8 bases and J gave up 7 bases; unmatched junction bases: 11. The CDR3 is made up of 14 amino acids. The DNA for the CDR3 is TGTGCCAGTCTCCTAGAGGGGGCAGGGCAGCCCCAGCATTTT. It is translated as CASLLEGAGQPQHF.

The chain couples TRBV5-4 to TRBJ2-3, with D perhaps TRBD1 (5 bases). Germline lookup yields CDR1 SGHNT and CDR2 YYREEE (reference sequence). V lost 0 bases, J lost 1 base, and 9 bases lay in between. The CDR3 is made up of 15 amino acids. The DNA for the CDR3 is TGTGCCAGCAGCTTGGAGCAGGGCCGCACAGATACGCAGTATTTT. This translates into CASSLEQGRTDTQYF.

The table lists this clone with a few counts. The CDR3: CASSLDPRAAGGYTF. In DNA form, the CDR3 reads TGTGCCAGCAGCTTAGATCCTAGGGCAGCGGGAGGCTACACCTTC. The J gene is TRBJ1-2, the V gene TRBV11-2; D uncertain. This CDR3 has 15 residues. V was cut by 0 bases and J by 8 bases, with 16 bases left in between. Germline lookup yields CDR1 SGHAT and CDR2 FQNNGV.

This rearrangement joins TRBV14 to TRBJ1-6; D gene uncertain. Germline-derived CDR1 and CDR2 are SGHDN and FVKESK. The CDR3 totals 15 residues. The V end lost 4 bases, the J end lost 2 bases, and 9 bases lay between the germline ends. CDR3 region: CASSPLAPYNSPLHF. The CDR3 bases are TGTGCCAGCAGCCCTTTGGCTCCCTATAATTCACCCCTCCACTTT.

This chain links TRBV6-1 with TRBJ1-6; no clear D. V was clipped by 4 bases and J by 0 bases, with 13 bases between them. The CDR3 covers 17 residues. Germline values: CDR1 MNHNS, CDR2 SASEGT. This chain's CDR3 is CASSGPVTSSYNSPLHF. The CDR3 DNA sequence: TGTGCCAGCAGTGGTCCCGTAACGAGCTCCTATAATTCACCCCTCCACTTT.

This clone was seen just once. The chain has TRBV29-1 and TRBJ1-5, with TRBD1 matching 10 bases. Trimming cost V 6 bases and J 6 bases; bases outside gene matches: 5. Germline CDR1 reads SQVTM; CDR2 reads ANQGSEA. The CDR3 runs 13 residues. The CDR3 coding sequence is TGCAGCGTCCCCGGGACAGGGGCTCAGCCCCAGCATTTT. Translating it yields CSVPGTGAQPQHF.

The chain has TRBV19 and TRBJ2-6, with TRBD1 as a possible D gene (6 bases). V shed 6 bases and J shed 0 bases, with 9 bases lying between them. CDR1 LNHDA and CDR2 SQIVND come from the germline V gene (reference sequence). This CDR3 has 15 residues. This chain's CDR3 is CASRGRGSGANVLTF. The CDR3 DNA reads TGTGCCAGTAGGGGCAGGGGCTCTGGGGCCAACGTCCTGACTTTC.

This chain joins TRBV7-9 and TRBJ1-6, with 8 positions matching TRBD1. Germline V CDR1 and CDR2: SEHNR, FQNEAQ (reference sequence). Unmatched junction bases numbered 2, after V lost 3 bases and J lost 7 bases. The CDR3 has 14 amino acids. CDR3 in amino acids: CASSFQGANSPLHF. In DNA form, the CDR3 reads TGTGCCAGCAGCTTCCAGGGGGCAAATTCACCCCTCCACTTT.

The CDR3 here is CASSLEVGGVNSPLHF. The CDR3 DNA reads as TGTGCCAGCAGCTTAGAGGTCGGAGGGGTCAATTCACCCCTCCACTTT. The rearrangement joins TRBV7-9 to TRBJ1-6, with a possible D match to TRBD1 (5 bases). The CDR3 sequence is 16 residues long. The V gene lost 1 base and the J gene lost 7 bases, with 14 bases spanning the gap. CDR1 and CDR2 from the germline V gene are SEHNR and FQNEAQ (reference sequence).

CDR3 DNA: TGTGCCAGTAGTCTAACCGGGACAGCTGGAAACACCATATATTTT. This gives the protein CASSLTGTAGNTIYF. The V and J genes are TRBV19 and TRBJ1-3, with 7 bases lining up with TRBD1. The junction had 6 bases not matched to a gene; V was cut back by 5 bases and J by 2 bases. There are 15 residues in the CDR3. CDR1 is LNHDA, CDR2 SQIVND, per germline (reference sequence).

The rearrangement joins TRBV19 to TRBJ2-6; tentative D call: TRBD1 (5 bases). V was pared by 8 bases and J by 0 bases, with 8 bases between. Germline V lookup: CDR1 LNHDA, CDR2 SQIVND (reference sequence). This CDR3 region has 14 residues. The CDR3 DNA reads TGTGCCAGTGACCAGGGCTCTGGGGCCAACGTCCTGACTTTC. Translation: CASDQGSGANVLTF.

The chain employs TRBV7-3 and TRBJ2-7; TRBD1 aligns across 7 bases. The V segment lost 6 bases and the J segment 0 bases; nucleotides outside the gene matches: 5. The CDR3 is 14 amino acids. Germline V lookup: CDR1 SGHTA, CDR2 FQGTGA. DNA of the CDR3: TGTGCCAGCAGACGGGACAGACACTCCTACGAGCAGTACTTC. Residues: CASRRDRHSYEQYF.

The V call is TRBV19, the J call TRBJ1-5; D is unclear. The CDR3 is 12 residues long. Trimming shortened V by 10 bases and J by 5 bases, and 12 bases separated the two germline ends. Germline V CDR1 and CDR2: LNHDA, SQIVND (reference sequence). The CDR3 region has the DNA TGTGCCATAGTACGCGGGGATCAGCCCCAGCATTTT. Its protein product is CAIVRGDQPQHF.

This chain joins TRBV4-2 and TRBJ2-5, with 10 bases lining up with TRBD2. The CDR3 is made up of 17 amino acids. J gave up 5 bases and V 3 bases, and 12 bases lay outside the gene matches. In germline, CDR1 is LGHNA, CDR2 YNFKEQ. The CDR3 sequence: CASSQGASGRRSETQYF. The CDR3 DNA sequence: TGTGCCAGCAGCCAGGGGGCTAGCGGGAGACGTTCGGAGACCCAGTACTTC.

CDR3 DNA sequence: TGCGCCAGCAGCTTGGACAGAGTGAACACTGAAGCTTTCTTT. Translated: CASSLDRVNTEAFF. This chain connects TRBV5-1 to TRBJ1-1; D is unclear. Deletions cut 0 bases from V and 0 bases from J, with 6 bases between. CDR3 length: 14 residues. Germline-derived CDR1 and CDR2 are SGHRS and YFSETQ. Full variable domain (outside the CDR3, taken from reference TRBV5-1 and TRBJ1-1): KAGVTQTPRYLIKTRGQQVTLSCSPISGHRSVSWYQQTPGQGLQFLFEYFSETQRNKGNFPGRFSGRQFSNSRSEMNVSTLELGDSALYLCASSLDRVNTEAFFGQGTRLTVV.

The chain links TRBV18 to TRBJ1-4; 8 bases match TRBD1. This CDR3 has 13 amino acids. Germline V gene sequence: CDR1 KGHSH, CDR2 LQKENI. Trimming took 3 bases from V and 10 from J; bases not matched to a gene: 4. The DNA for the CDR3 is TGTGCCAGCTCACCTGGGACAGGAGGAAAACTGTTTTTT. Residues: CASSPGTGGKLFF. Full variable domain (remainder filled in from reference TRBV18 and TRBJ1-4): NAGVMQNPRHLVRRRGQEARLRCSPMKGHSHVYWYRQLPEEGLKFMVYLQKENIIDESGMPKERFSAEFPKEGPSILRIQQVVRGDSAAYFCASSPGTGGKLFFGSGTQLSVL.

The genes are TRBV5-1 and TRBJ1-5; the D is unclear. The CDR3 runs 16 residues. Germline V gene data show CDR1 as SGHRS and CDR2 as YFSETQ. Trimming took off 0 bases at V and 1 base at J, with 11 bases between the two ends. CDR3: CASSLDGRASNQPQHF. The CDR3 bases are TGCGCCAGCAGCTTGGATGGGCGGGCGAGCAATCAGCCCCAGCATTTT.

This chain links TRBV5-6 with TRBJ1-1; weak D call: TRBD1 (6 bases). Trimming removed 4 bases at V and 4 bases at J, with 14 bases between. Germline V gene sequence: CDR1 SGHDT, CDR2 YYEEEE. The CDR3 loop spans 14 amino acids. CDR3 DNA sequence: TGTGCCAGCAGCCAAAGGGGGGGACCCACTGAAGCTTTCTTT. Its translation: CASSQRGGPTEAFF.

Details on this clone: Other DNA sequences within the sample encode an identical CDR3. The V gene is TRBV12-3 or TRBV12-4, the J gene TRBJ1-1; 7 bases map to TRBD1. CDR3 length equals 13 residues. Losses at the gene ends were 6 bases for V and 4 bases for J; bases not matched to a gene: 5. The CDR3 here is CASSLQGTTEAFF. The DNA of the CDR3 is TGTGCCAGCAGCTTACAGGGGACCACTGAAGCTTTCTTT.

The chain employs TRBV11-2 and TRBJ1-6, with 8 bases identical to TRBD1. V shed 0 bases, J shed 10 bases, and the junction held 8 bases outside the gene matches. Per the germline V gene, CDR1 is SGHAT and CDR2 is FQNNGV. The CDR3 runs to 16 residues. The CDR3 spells CASSLDVGTGYSPLHF. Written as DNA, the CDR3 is TGTGCCAGCAGCTTAGATGTTGGGACAGGCTACTCACCCCTCCACTTT.

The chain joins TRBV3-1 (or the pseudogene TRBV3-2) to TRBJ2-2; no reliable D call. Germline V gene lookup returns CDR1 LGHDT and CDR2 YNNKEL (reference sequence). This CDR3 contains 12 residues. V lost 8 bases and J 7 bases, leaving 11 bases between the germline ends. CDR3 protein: CASGDLVGELFF. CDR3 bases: TGTGCCAGCGGTGACTTAGTCGGGGAGCTGTTTTTT.